The rows below give T cell receptor beta chains drawn from one sample of a study of CD8 T cells in ankylosing spondylitis. TCRdb ran MiXCR on the 5' RACE reads and lists one entry per CDR3 protein. The profile covers hundreds of thousands of distinct CDR3 sequences, with roughly 12% appearing a single time and 0.45% to 0.6% taken by the ten largest. Material for sequencing was blood, either unsorted or a sorted T cell fraction (not recorded which). Receptors were obtained from a male donor with ankylosing spondylitis. Each CDR3 is given with its conserved first and last residue. D genes are given only for firm matches. Some rows have no size entry. The others give once, few or many, or a class for an expanded clone.

- many TRBJ2-3 TRBV7-2 CASSFFESGDTQYF TGTGCCAGCAGCTTCTTCGAGTCGGGAGATACGCAGTATTTT
TRBD1 - TRBJ2-2 TRBV3-1 CASSQQGTGENTGELFF TGTGCCAGCAGTCAGCAAGGGACAGGGGAGAACACCGGGGAGCTGTTTTTT
- - TRBJ2-1 TRBV4-3 CASTSIGIDNEQFF TGCGCCAGCACCTCTATCGGCATTGACAATGAGCAGTTCTTC
- - TRBJ1-6 TRBV5-6 CASSLAWGPLHF TGTGCCAGCAGCTTGGCGTGGGGCCCCCTCCACTTT
- few TRBJ1-4 TRBV5-1 CASSLLPSEKLFF TGCGCCAGCAGCTTGTTGCCTTCGGAAAAACTGTTTTTT
- - TRBJ2-7 TRBV29-1 CSVKGRAYEQYF TGCAGCGTGAAGGGCAGGGCGTACGAGCAGTACTTC
- - TRBJ2-1 TRBV2 CASSEHLSYNEQFF TGTGCCAGCAGTGAACATCTCTCCTACAATGAGCAGTTCTTC
- - TRBJ1-2 TRBV29-1 CSVVRGYGYTF TGCAGCGTTGTACGGGGATATGGCTACACCTTC
- - TRBJ2-1 TRBV2 CASSRTEYNEQFF TGTGCCAGCAGCCGGACAGAGTACAATGAGCAGTTCTTC
- - TRBJ1-2 TRBV10-2 CASRGNGPYGYTF TGCGCCAGCAGGGGGAATGGCCCCTATGGCTACACCTTC
- - TRBJ2-5 TRBV28 CATFGRLETQYF TGTGCCACCTTCGGCCGGTTGGAGACCCAGTACTTC
- - TRBJ1-4 TRBV5-1 CASSLLPGPGEKLFF TGCGCCAGCAGCTTGTTACCGGGCCCGGGTGAAAAACTGTTTTTT
- many TRBJ1-5 TRBV6-2/TRBV6-3 CASSYLTGYQPQHF TGTGCCAGCAGTTACCTTACAGGTTATCAGCCCCAGCATTTT
- many TRBJ2-3 TRBV29-1 CSVGKGVTTDTQYF TGCAGCGTTGGAAAGGGCGTCACCACAGATACGCAGTATTTT
TRBD1 - TRBJ1-2 TRBV6-5 CASSWDRGLGGYTF TGTGCCAGCAGTTGGGACAGGGGGCTTGGTGGCTACACCTTC
TRBD1 many TRBJ2-7 TRBV5-1 CASSLDRGTGESYEQYF TGCGCCAGCAGCTTGGATCGCGGGACAGGCGAGTCCTACGAGCAGTACTTC
TRBD2 many TRBJ2-1 TRBV5-1 CASIAGLAGVSNEQFF TGCGCCAGCATTGCGGGACTAGCGGGAGTTAGCAATGAGCAGTTCTTC
- many TRBJ1-1 TRBV29-1 CSVDKGGGGTEAFF TGCAGCGTTGATAAAGGGGGTGGTGGCACTGAAGCTTTCTTT
TRBD1 - TRBJ1-5 TRBV20-1 CSAVSQGGSNQPQHF TGCAGTGCAGTTTCACAGGGGGGTAGCAATCAGCCCCAGCATTTT
- few TRBJ2-1 TRBV7-9 CASSQRPRAHTYNEQFF TGTGCCAGCAGCCAACGTCCAAGGGCCCACACTTACAATGAGCAGTTCTTC
- few TRBJ1-4 TRBV18 CASSPRGSEKLFF TGTGCCAGCTCACCAAGAGGGTCTGAAAAACTGTTTTTT
TRBD1 - TRBJ1-1 TRBV6-2/TRBV6-3 CASSYPRPTGSTEAFF TGTGCCAGCAGTTACCCCCGTCCGACAGGGAGCACTGAAGCTTTCTTT
- few TRBJ2-3 TRBV5-5 CASSLHSIGSDTQYF TGTGCCAGCAGCTTGCATTCGATTGGGTCAGATACGCAGTATTTT
TRBD1 few TRBJ1-3 TRBV7-9 CASSRDRGPGNTIYF TGTGCCAGCAGTCGGGACAGGGGACCTGGAAACACCATATATTTT
- few TRBJ1-5 TRBV6-5 CASSYGGVGNQPQHF TGTGCCAGCAGTTATGGGGGCGTCGGCAATCAGCCCCAGCATTTT
- - TRBJ2-5 TRBV11-2 CASSPHLANGQETQYF TGTGCCAGCAGCCCTCACCTAGCGAATGGCCAAGAGACCCAGTACTTC
TRBD1 few TRBJ1-1 TRBV7-2 CASSRDRERGTEAFF TGTGCCAGCAGCCGCGACAGGGAACGCGGCACTGAAGCTTTCTTT
- many TRBJ1-2 TRBV2 CASRAKGLYGYTF TGTGCCAGCAGGGCCAAGGGACTCTATGGCTACACCTTC
TRBD2 few TRBJ2-1 TRBV20-1 CSARDWGASGFDEQFF TGCAGTGCTAGAGATTGGGGGGCTAGCGGGTTTGATGAGCAGTTCTTC
TRBD1 - TRBJ1-2 TRBV18 CASSTGQGAFGYTF TGTGCCAGCTCAACGGGACAGGGGGCCTTTGGCTACACCTTC
- few TRBJ2-2 TRBV6-6 CASSPIQAGELFF TGTGCCAGCAGCCCCATCCAAGCCGGGGAGCTGTTTTTT
- few TRBJ2-2 TRBV5-4 CASSLYGRSPNTGELFF TGTGCCAGCAGCTTGTATGGCAGGAGCCCGAACACCGGGGAGCTGTTTTTT
- - TRBJ2-1 TRBV20-1 CSARVGVELFYNEQFF TGCAGTGCTAGAGTGGGGGTTGAGCTTTTCTACAATGAGCAGTTCTTC
- many TRBJ2-2 TRBV20-1 CSARWGRATGELFF TGCAGTGCTAGATGGGGAAGGGCCACCGGGGAGCTGTTTTTT
- few TRBJ2-2 TRBV29-1 CSGRGPTNTGELFF TGCAGCGGGCGCGGGCCGACGAACACCGGGGAGCTGTTTTTT
- - TRBJ2-1 TRBV20-1 CSPRRDVNEQFF TGCAGTCCCAGGCGGGATGTCAATGAGCAGTTCTTC
- - TRBJ1-5 TRBV6-2/TRBV6-3 CASTDRRNQPQHF TGTGCCAGCACCGACAGACGCAATCAGCCCCAGCATTTT
- - TRBJ1-1 TRBV7-8 CASSLMGRTEAFF TGTGCCAGCAGCTTAATGGGGAGGACTGAAGCTTTCTTT
- - TRBJ2-7 TRBV5-4 CASSLREEAYEQYF TGTGCCAGCAGCTTGCGTGAGGAGGCCTACGAGCAGTACTTC
TRBD1 few TRBJ2-5 TRBV18 CASSGTGAHQETQYF TGTGCCAGCTCCGGGACAGGAGCCCACCAAGAGACCCAGTACTTC
- few TRBJ2-1 TRBV5-6 CASSLGPGNEGHEQFF TGTGCCAGCAGCCTTGGTCCGGGGAATGAAGGCCATGAGCAGTTCTTC
- once TRBJ2-3 TRBV6-2/TRBV6-3 CASSHLDIGDTQYF TGTGCCAGCAGCCACCTAGATATCGGAGATACGCAGTATTTT
- few TRBJ2-2 TRBV5-1 CASSARGAPNTGELFF TGCGCCAGCAGCGCTCGCGGGGCTCCCAACACCGGGGAGCTGTTTTTT
- - TRBJ2-3 TRBV28 CASSVLGGGTDTQYF TGTGCCAGCAGTGTCCTCGGAGGGGGCACAGATACGCAGTATTTT
TRBD1 - TRBJ1-1 TRBV29-1 CSARDSQMNTEAFF TGCAGCGCCCGGGACAGTCAAATGAACACTGAAGCTTTCTTT
- - TRBJ2-3 TRBV7-3 CASSSNTGSTDTQYF TGTGCCAGCAGCTCCAACACGGGAAGCACAGATACGCAGTATTTT
- few TRBJ2-7 TRBV6-5 CASSYSGVGLHYEQYF TGTGCCAGCAGTTACTCCGGCGTAGGACTACACTACGAGCAGTACTTC
- few TRBJ2-7 TRBV10-3 CAISAGTPYEQYF TGTGCCATCAGTGCTGGGACACCCTACGAGCAGTACTTC
- few TRBJ2-7 TRBV6-5 CASSSRPDLGGLYEQYF TGTGCCAGCAGTTCCCGACCGGACCTTGGCGGGCTGTACGAGCAGTACTTC
- - TRBJ2-2 TRBV7-4 CASSLVRDPHGGELFF TGTGCCAGCAGCTTAGTGCGGGACCCGCACGGCGGGGAGCTGTTTTTT
TRBD2 many TRBJ2-1 TRBV4-2 CASKGLGNNEQFF TGTGCCAGCAAGGGACTAGGGAACAATGAGCAGTTCTTC
- few TRBJ2-7 TRBV10-1 CASSESAGEQYF TGCGCCAGCAGTGAGTCGGCGGGGGAGCAGTACTTC
TRBD1 few TRBJ2-7 TRBV20-1 CSARKARTGYSYEQYF TGCAGTGCAAGGAAGGCCCGGACAGGTTACTCCTACGAGCAGTACTTC
- - TRBJ2-2 TRBV5-6 CASSGGTDFTGELFF TGTGCCAGCAGCGGCGGGACGGATTTTACCGGGGAGCTGTTTTTT
TRBD1 few TRBJ1-5 TRBV10-3 CAISGTGRNQPQHF TGTGCCATCAGCGGGACAGGGCGCAATCAGCCCCAGCATTTT